These T cell receptor beta chains were read from a single sample in a study of shared clonotypes between healthy human individuals. Repertoires were generated with immunoSEQ multiplex PCR, while TCRdb's copy carries only in-frame clones and drops some. The sample comprises hundreds of thousands of clones, 90% to 96% of which are singletons, and 0.06% rests with the top ten. Sequencing used naive CD4+ T cells sorted from blood. The source is a woman younger than 45 in good health. CDR3s leave out the opening cysteine and the closing phenylalanine or tryptophan.

j_call v_call cdr3_aa
TRBJ2-6 TRBV4-2 ASSTADARGANVLT
TRBJ2-1 TRBV30 AWVLAASYNEQF
TRBJ2-5 TRBV20-1 SARGSETQY
TRBJ1-2 TRBV30 AWTGGLNYGYT
TRBJ2-2 TRBV5-5 ASSLALGTGELF
TRBJ2-7 TRBV7-2 ASSLGSPAAYEQY
TRBJ2-1 TRBV19 ASSQAGPYNEQF
TRBJ2-7 TRBV10-3 AIGLAGAYEQY
TRBJ1-5 TRBV5-1 ASSLEGLSNQPQH
TRBJ2-7 TRBV5-1 ASSNLKRGFGDSYEQY
TRBJ2-2 TRBV11-1 ASSFLTEGELF
TRBJ1-2 TRBV28 ASSLADRSYGYT
TRBJ2-5 TRBV7-9 ASSTGPKETQY
TRBJ2-1 TRBV2 ASIERILDTEQF
TRBJ2-7 TRBV5-7 ASSRDFFSYEQY
TRBJ2-3 TRBV9 ASSALSTDTQY
TRBJ2-7 TRBV7-2 ASSLVFGSGQGAYEQY
TRBJ1-1 TRBV7-9 ASSSRTEWNTEAF
TRBJ2-5 TRBV18 ASSPSQGKETQY
TRBJ2-2 TRBV30 AWTRPGYDGELF
TRBJ1-5 TRBV18 ASSPGRGGNQPQH
TRBJ1-6 TRBV2 ASSKEGENSPLH
TRBJ1-5 TRBV18 ASSSTNSGQNSNQPQH
TRBJ1-2 TRBV7-9 ASSPRTGLYT
TRBJ2-3 TRBV7-3 ASSSHGATDTQY
TRBJ1-2 TRBV14 ASSQVGQRSMGYT
TRBJ2-5 TRBV19 ASSALSVLGETQY
TRBJ2-1 TRBV28 ASSFWGQGEQF
TRBJ1-5 TRBV25-1 ASPPHKEGQPQH
TRBJ1-2 TRBV5-4 ATRTGPANYGYT
TRBJ1-1 TRBV6-5 ASSYSGQGDTEAF
TRBJ2-7 TRBV1 TSSPGTGEFPRLYEQY
TRBJ2-1 TRBV18 ASSPPGLPSAYNEQF
TRBJ2-1 TRBV5-6 ASSLALAGFPSDEQF
TRBJ2-5 TRBV6-4 ASSGDRGPLETQY
NA TRBV28 ASSRTGSGNFDEQY
TRBJ2-7 TRBV2 ASSEPSRWAAFSYEQY
TRBJ1-1 TRBV29-1 SVETGGSLNTEAF
TRBJ2-2 TRBV5-1 ASSLWENTGELF
TRBJ1-1 TRBV7-9 ASSAQAMNTEAF
TRBJ2-1 TRBV28 ASSFAQAGNSRNEQF
TRBJ1-2 TRBV7-9 ASSPHGQGGYGYT
TRBJ1-2 TRBV28 ASSLYGSYT
TRBJ2-2 TRBV11-3 ASSSLEDSLFPGELF
TRBJ1-2 TRBV10-3 AISRDREYGYT
TRBJ1-1 TRBV28 ASRPFLDTEAF
TRBJ1-5 TRBV4-1 ASSQSALREGNQPQH
TRBJ2-7 TRBV2 ASSYGVTYEQY
TRBJ2-7 TRBV28 ASSLEAGVGEQY
TRBJ1-6 TRBV11-2 ASSLRTGGLSPLH
TRBJ1-3 TRBV28 ASSRTGVSGNTIY
TRBJ2-4 TRBV6-5 ASRGQGGKNIQY
TRBJ2-7 TRBV7-2 ASSLLLAKGEQY